This TCR beta chain was obtained from a study of a mutant IDH1 vaccine in newly diagnosed glioma. The wider study: Among treated patients, 62.5% were male and about 40% female, and mean age was 40.4 years.

Stated time point: week 35, safety follow-up. Doses of 300 ug of mutant IDH1 20-mer peptide were given with topical imiquimod. The study, taken as a whole, reports: Pseudoprogression apparently tracked independently of changes in top peripheral T cell clonotypes.

The table came from immunoSEQ multiplex PCR; TCRdb's copy has only in-frame clones and leaves some out. Among about 68,000 clones listed, more than 70% were seen once. For this clone: Its antigen is unknown.

This CDR3 region has 16 residues. Germline V CDR1 and CDR2: SGHTA, FQGNSA. V lost 2 bases and J lost 7; bases outside the gene matches: 6. The sequencing used PBMCs, collected from a glioma patient whose treatment included an IDH1 peptide vaccine. The sequence was collected from a man in his late teens or twenties with glioma. This chain uses TRBV7-2 with TRBJ2-2; 11 nucleotides align to TRBD2. CDR3 amino acids: CASSLHSGRAIGELFF. DNA for the CDR3: TGTGCCAGCAGCTTACATAGCGGGAGGGCGATCGGGGAGCTGTTTTTT.